Included here is one T cell receptor beta chain sequence, with context. This sample was taken from a study of control samples from healthy donors and cancer patients. The assay was immunoSEQ multiplex PCR, and TCRdb's table has in-frame clones only and misses some. The sample lists about 150,000 clones; about 94% were seen once. CDR1 is MNHEY, CDR2 SVGEGT, per germline. V lost 2 bases, J lost 3 bases, and 13 bases lay in between. The length of the CDR3 is 15 residues. What was sequenced was blood. The rearrangement links TRBV6-2 or TRBV6-3 to TRBJ1-1; maybe TRBD1 (5 bases). This TCR came from a man between 40 and 49 years old in good health. The CDR3 reads CASSYGGGGHTEAFF. CDR3 nucleotides: TGTGCCAGCAGTTACGGCGGGGGTGGCCACACTGAAGCTTTCTTT.